These 25 T cell receptor beta chains were all obtained from the same sample, sequenced in a study of blood T cells in healthy people across ages. A second PCR, run for about 7 to 12 cycles, used a sample-barcoded 5' primer plus a J-beta primer mix. A single record per CDR3 protein comes from TCRdb applying MiXCR to the 5' RACE reads. The sample holds about 830,000 distinct CDR3 sequences; about 59% are singletons and the top ten take 25% to 35%. Sample: blood. Receptor source: a man under 40 in good health.

The rearrangement joins TRBV4-2 to TRBJ2-3; a possible D gene is TRBD2 (5 bases). This CDR3 contains 12 residues. Germline CDR1 LGHNA, CDR2 YNFKEQ. DNA for the CDR3: TGTGCGTATGACGGGGGCACAGATACGCAGTATTTT. This encodes CAYDGGTDTQYF.

The gene calls are TRBV7-9 and TRBJ1-2; possibly TRBD1 for D (5 bases). Trimming left V 1 base short and J 5 bases short, with 14 bases between. The CDR3 spans 15 residues. The V gene's germline CDR1 is SEHNR and CDR2 FQNEAQ (reference sequence). CDR3 DNA: TGTGCCAGCAGCTTAGGGGGTAGGGGAGGATATGGCTACACCTTC. This sequence encodes CASSLGGRGGYGYTF.

The chain employs TRBV11-3 and TRBJ2-1; 10 bases line up with TRBD1. Germline V gene data show CDR1 as SGHNT and CDR2 as YENEEA. This CDR3 is 16 amino acids long. After removal of 1 base from V and 2 bases from J, the junction contained 2 bases not matched to a gene. The CDR3 is CASSLAGTGAYNEQFF. In nucleotides, the CDR3 is TGTGCCAGCAGCTTAGCGGGGACAGGGGCCTACAATGAGCAGTTCTTC. The full variable domain, its missing parts supplied by reference TRBV11-3 and TRBJ2-1, is EAGVVQSPRYKIIEKKQPVAFWCNPISGHNTLYWYLQNLGQGPELLIRYENEEAVDDSQLPKDRFSAERLKGVDSTLKIQPAELGDSAVYLCASSLAGTGAYNEQFFGPGTRLTVL.

The chain is built from TRBV6-2 or TRBV6-3 and TRBJ2-1; no reliable D call. Per germline, CDR1 MNHEY and CDR2 SVGEGT. Trimming removed 8 bases at V and 10 bases at J, with 18 bases between. The CDR3 sequence is 13 residues long. The DNA of the CDR3 is TGTGCCAGCGCTACGTCCAGGCCTAACGAGCAGTTCTTC. It yields the protein CASATSRPNEQFF.

The chain uses TRBV12-3 or TRBV12-4 and TRBJ2-3; the D is unclear. This CDR3 is 15 amino acids long. With 3 bases removed from V and 4 bases from J, the gap between germline ends came to 14 bases. CDR3: CASSLGRRVADTQYF. The CDR3, as DNA: TGTGCCAGCAGTTTGGGTCGAAGGGTTGCAGATACGCAGTATTTT.

The V gene is TRBV7-2, the J gene TRBJ2-4; tentative D call: TRBD2 (6 bases). TRBJ2-7 explains the end of the DNA better; the J call may be wrong. Germline lookup yields CDR1 SGHTA and CDR2 FQGNSA. The CDR3 runs to 14 residues. This CDR3 reads CASSLPGLTYEQYF. For the CDR3, the DNA is TGTGCCAGCAGCTTACCGGGACTTACCTACGAGCAGTACTTC.

This clonotype appeared a few times. The gene calls are TRBV7-2 and TRBJ2-5; D gene ambiguous. Trimming pared 5 bases from V and 4 bases from J, leaving 14 bases between. This CDR3 comprises 14 residues. The germline V gene has CDR1 SGHTA and CDR2 FQGNSA. The CDR3 loop reads CASSPDSFRETQYF. For the CDR3, the DNA is TGTGCCAGCAGCCCCGATTCATTCCGAGAGACCCAGTACTTC.

This clonotype was seen more than once but under ten times. Written as DNA, the CDR3 is TGTGCCAGCAGTCAAACAGGGGCCACGTATGGCTACACCTTC. Amino acid sequence: CASSQTGATYGYTF. The chain couples TRBV6-6 to TRBJ1-2; 7 positions agree with TRBD1. Germline CDR1 is MNHNY and CDR2 is SVGAGI (reference sequence). With 5 bases clipped from V and 5 bases from J, the junction kept 8 bases outside the gene matches. The CDR3 loop spans 14 amino acids.

This clonotype was seen ten or more times. The chain combines TRBV20-1 with TRBJ2-3; tentative D call: TRBD2 (6 bases). This CDR3 is built from 15 residues. The germline V and J ends were trimmed by 2 bases and 0 bases, with 12 bases remaining between them. Germline V lookup: CDR1 DFQATT, CDR2 SNEGSKA (reference sequence). The CDR3 nucleotides are TGCAGTGCTAGATTCGGCGGGGTAAGCACAGATACGCAGTATTTT. Amino acid sequence: CSARFGGVSTDTQYF.

This chain joins TRBV6-5 and TRBJ1-3; TRBD1 is a possible D gene (5 bases). The CDR3 covers 17 residues. Germline V gene lookup returns CDR1 MNHEY and CDR2 SVGAGI. V lost 2 bases, J lost 0 bases, and 14 bases lay in between. The CDR3 here is CASSYSSPGTSGNTIYF. The CDR3 DNA sequence: TGTGCCAGCAGTTACAGCTCTCCAGGGACCTCTGGAAACACCATATATTTT.

A few counts support this clonotype. The rearrangement uses TRBV7-2 and TRBJ2-6; D remains unclear. The germline V gene encodes CDR1 SGHTA and CDR2 FQGNSA. This CDR3 is 15 amino acids long. V shed 2 bases and J shed 1 base, with 6 bases lying between them. CDR3 amino acids: CASSLMASGANVLTF. CDR3 DNA: TGTGCCAGCAGCTTAATGGCGTCTGGGGCCAACGTCCTGACTTTC.

The chain couples TRBV10-3 to TRBJ2-1; 10 nucleotides match TRBD2. V was pared by 2 bases and J by 0 bases, with 4 bases of the junction left unmatched. Germline CDR1 and CDR2: ENHRY and SYGVKD. This CDR3 is 17 amino acids long. CDR3 protein: CAISEGLAESSYNEQFF. DNA of the CDR3: TGTGCCATCAGTGAGGGACTAGCGGAGAGCTCCTACAATGAGCAGTTCTTC.

This clonotype occurred a few times. The chain recombines TRBV29-1 with TRBJ1-2; no definite D call. The CDR3 contains 13 residues. Germline values: CDR1 SQVTM, CDR2 ANQGSEA. V was shortened by 7 bases and J by 4 bases, with 16 bases between the two germline ends. CDR3 amino acids: CSAGVGRLYGYTF. The CDR3 DNA reads as TGCAGCGCCGGAGTAGGGAGGCTCTATGGCTACACCTTC.

V is TRBV9 and J is TRBJ2-7, with 11 bases aligning to TRBD2. The J call is doubtful: the DNA matches TRBJ2-5 better. The V gene's germline CDR1 is SGDLS and CDR2 YYNGEE. CDR3 size: 15 residues. CDR3 bases: TGTGCCAGCAGTCAGAATGGACTAGCGGGTGAGACCCAGTACTTC. Translation gives CASSQNGLAGETQYF.

The chain is built from TRBV7-9 and TRBJ2-4, with 8 bases that match TRBD1. J gave up 8 bases and V 5 bases, and 8 bases lay outside the gene matches. CDR1 is SEHNR and CDR2 is FQNEAQ in the germline V gene (reference sequence). The CDR3 contains 14 residues. The CDR3 bases are TGTGCCAGCAGCCCCCCGACAGGGGTGGACATTCAGTACTTC. Protein: CASSPPTGVDIQYF. Supplemented by reference TRBV7-9 and TRBJ2-4, the full variable domain reads DTGVSQNPRHKITKRGQNVTFRCDPISEHNRLYWYRQTLGQGPEFLTYFQNEAQLEKSRLLSDRFSAERPKGSFSTLEIQRTEQGDSAMYLCASSPPTGVDIQYFGAGTRLSVL.

The V call is TRBV4-2, the J call TRBJ2-1; D assignment may be TRBD1 or TRBD2 (5 bases each). Germline V CDR1 and CDR2: LGHNA, YNFKEQ. Trimming took off 1 base at V and 7 bases at J, with 17 bases between the two ends. CDR3 size: 16 residues. CDR3 protein: CASSQGDASRPNEQFF. In nucleotides, the CDR3 is TGTGCCAGCAGCCAAGGGGACGCTTCCCGGCCTAATGAGCAGTTCTTC.

This rearrangement joins TRBV6-5 to TRBJ2-7, with TRBD2 matching over 10 bases. Germline V lookup: CDR1 MNHEY, CDR2 SVGAGI. J was trimmed by 3 bases and V by 2 bases; bases with no gene match: 4. The CDR3 is made up of 15 amino acids. This chain's CDR3 is CASSYEASGGYEQYF. The CDR3 nucleotides are TGTGCCAGCAGTTACGAGGCTAGCGGGGGCTACGAGCAGTACTTC.

This clonotype was observed a few times. The chain couples TRBV21-1 to TRBJ2-1; TRBD2 reflects the table's D call only, with no check against the DNA. TRBV21-1 is marked as a pseudogene. This CDR3 contains 12 residues. The chain's CDR3 is CASQGLRNEQFF. The DNA of the CDR3 is TGTGCCAGCCAGGGACTGAGAAATGAGCAGTTCTTC.

The V gene is TRBV20-1, the J gene TRBJ2-3; TRBD2 aligns across 14 bases. The V and J ends lost 3 bases and 3 bases, in that order; junction bases with no gene match: 5. The CDR3 runs to 16 residues. Germline CDR1 reads DFQATT; CDR2 reads SNEGSKA (reference sequence). The CDR3 sequence: CSASPGLAGATDTQYF. CDR3 DNA: TGCAGTGCTAGCCCGGGACTAGCGGGGGCAACAGATACGCAGTATTTT.

The V gene is TRBV15, the J gene TRBJ2-1, with 8 bases fitting TRBD1. The CDR3 extends over 14 amino acids. The J segment lost 6 bases and the V segment lost 5 bases, leaving 6 bases of the junction unmatched. CDR1 is LNHNV, CDR2 YYDKDF, per germline (reference sequence). CDR3 loop: CATSADREFNEQFF. CDR3 in DNA: TGTGCCACCAGCGCGGACAGGGAGTTCAATGAGCAGTTCTTC.

This clonotype was found a few times. The chain employs TRBV10-3 and TRBJ2-1; D gene uncertain. Trimming took 3 bases from V and 6 from J, leaving 6 bases between them. Germline V gene data show CDR1 as ENHRY and CDR2 as SYGVKD. The CDR3 runs 12 residues. In DNA form, the CDR3 reads TGTGCCATCAGTGATGGTTTCAATGAGCAGTTCTTC. It is translated as CAISDGFNEQFF.

The rearrangement links TRBV12-3 or TRBV12-4 to TRBJ2-1; 8 nucleotides agree with TRBD2. The CDR3 totals 17 residues. Trimming removed 6 bases from V and 4 bases from J; junction bases left unmatched: 14. The CDR3 is CASRFSGATSIYNEQFF. CDR3 in DNA: TGTGCCAGCAGGTTTAGCGGGGCAACCTCTATATACAATGAGCAGTTCTTC.

The chain is built from TRBV27 and TRBJ2-3, with TRBD2 matching over 11 bases. Trimming took 2 bases from V and 0 from J; bases not matched to a gene: 4. This CDR3 spans 17 amino acids. Germline CDR1 reads MNHEY; CDR2 reads SMNVEV (reference sequence). CDR3 in amino acids: CASSLLAGGPSTDTQYF. The CDR3 bases are TGTGCCAGCAGTTTACTAGCGGGGGGCCCAAGCACAGATACGCAGTATTTT.

The gene calls are TRBV6-1 and TRBJ2-4; 7 bases map to TRBD1. The tail of the sequence fits TRBJ2-7 better, so the J call may be wrong. The CDR3 extends over 15 amino acids. Germline-derived CDR1 and CDR2 are MNHNS and SASEGT. In nucleotides, the CDR3 is TGTGCCAGCAGTGCTGAGGCGACAGGGACCTACGAGCAGTACTTC. Encoded protein: CASSAEATGTYEQYF.

This rearrangement joins TRBV20-1 to TRBJ2-5; TRBD2 matches 9 bases. The J call may not be correct, given that the DNA end is closer to TRBJ2-7. The length of the CDR3 is 15 residues. Germline-derived CDR1 and CDR2 are DFQATT and SNEGSKA (reference sequence). CDR3 residues: CSARDTPSGIYEQYF. CDR3 in DNA: TGCAGTGCTAGAGATACGCCTAGCGGGATCTACGAGCAGTACTTC.